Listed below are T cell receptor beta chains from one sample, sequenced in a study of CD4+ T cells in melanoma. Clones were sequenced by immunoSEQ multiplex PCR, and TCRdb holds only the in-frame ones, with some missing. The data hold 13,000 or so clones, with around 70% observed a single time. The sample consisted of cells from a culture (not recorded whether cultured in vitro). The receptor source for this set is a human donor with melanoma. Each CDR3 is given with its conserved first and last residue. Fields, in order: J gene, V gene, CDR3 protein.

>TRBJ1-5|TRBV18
CASSPGGRVSNQPQHF
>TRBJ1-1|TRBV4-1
CASSQAAANTEAFF
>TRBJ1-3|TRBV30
CAWRTGGGNTIYF
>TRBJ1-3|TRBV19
CASSILGPSGNTIYF
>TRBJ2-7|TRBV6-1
CASSLTATSSYEQYF
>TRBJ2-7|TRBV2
CASVYGTTYEQYF
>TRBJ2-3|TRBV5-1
CASSWGQGLTDTQYF
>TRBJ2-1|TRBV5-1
CASSLALVWANEQFF
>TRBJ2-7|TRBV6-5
CASSQKTVPYEQYF
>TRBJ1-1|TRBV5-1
CASSFGVRPEGAFF
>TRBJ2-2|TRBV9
CASSVLDSTNTGGLFF
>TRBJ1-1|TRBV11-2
CASSLTGALNTEAFF
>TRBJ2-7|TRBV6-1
CASSRAAYEQYF
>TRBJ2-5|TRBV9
CASSQDGGLEETQYF
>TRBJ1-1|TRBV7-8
CASRAGHSNTEAFF
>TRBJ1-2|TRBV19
CASSIRRGPKGYTF
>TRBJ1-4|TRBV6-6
CASTLTGRLFF
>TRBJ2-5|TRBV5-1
CASRQGGPRETQYF
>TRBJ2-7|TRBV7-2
CASSLGAIRVYEQYF
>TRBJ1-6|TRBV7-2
CASSLEGGSFSPLHF
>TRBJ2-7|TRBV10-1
CASRVGYRTGYFSYEQYF
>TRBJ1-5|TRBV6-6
CASTTGIFQPQHF
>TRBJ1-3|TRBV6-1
CASSRGNSGNTIYF
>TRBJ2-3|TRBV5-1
CASSLFLGANTQYF
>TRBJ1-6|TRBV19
CASMRTTMSSPLHF
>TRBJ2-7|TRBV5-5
CASSSTPFAGKGVEQYF
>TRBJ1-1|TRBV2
CASSQGGGWNTEAFF